These 7 T cell receptor beta chains came from one sample sequenced in a study of OX40 agonist ivuxolimab in advanced cancers. Repertoires were generated with immunoSEQ multiplex PCR, while TCRdb's copy carries only in-frame clones and drops some. The profile covers around 30,000 clones, with 90% appearing a single time and more than 20% taken by the ten largest. Material: CD4+ or CD8+ T cells sorted from blood, obtained in a trial of the OX40 agonist ivuxolimab. The source is an adult with an advanced solid tumor such as melanoma, head and neck, liver or kidney cancer.

This clone was counted a single time. The genes are TRBV7-6 and TRBJ2-2; D is unresolved. Germline V gene sequence: CDR1 SGHVS, CDR2 FNYEAQ. Trimming stripped 3 bases from V and 0 bases from J, with 14 bases between. The length of the CDR3 is 17 residues. In DNA form, the CDR3 reads TGTGCCAGCAGCTTTGGACGCTGGGCAGCGAACACCGGGGAGCTGTTTTTT. Amino acid sequence: CASSFGRWAANTGELFF. Together with reference TRBV7-6 and TRBJ2-2, the CDR3 gives the full variable domain: GAGVSQSPRYKVTKRGQDVALRCDPISGHVSLYWYRQALGQGPEFLTYFNYEAQQDKSGLPNDRFSAERPEGSISTLTIQRTEQRDSAMYRCASSFGRWAANTGELFFGEGSRLTVL.

The chain carries TRBV30 and TRBJ2-7, with TRBD1 matching 8 bases. The CDR3 has 13 residues. Germline V lookup: CDR1 GTSNPN, CDR2 SVGIG (reference sequence). The V gene end was trimmed by 3 bases and the J gene end by 7 bases; junction bases not matched to a gene: 8. CDR3 nucleotide sequence: TGTGCCTGGAGGCCTGACAGGGGATGGGAGCAGTACTTC. Translating it yields CAWRPDRGWEQYF.

The chain recombines TRBV29-1 with TRBJ2-7, with a tentative D call TRBD1 (6 bases). The V gene's germline CDR1 is SQVTM and CDR2 ANQGSEA. The length of the CDR3 is 14 residues. Trimming stripped 2 bases from V and 3 bases from J, with 14 bases between. The CDR3 region has the DNA TGCAGCGTTGAAACAGGGTTATCCGGCTACGAGCAGTACTTC. Translated, it gives CSVETGLSGYEQYF.

The V call is TRBV5-4, the J call TRBJ2-5; possible D gene TRBD2, 6 bases. The CDR3 is made up of 18 amino acids. Trimming left V 0 bases short and J 0 bases short, with 18 bases between. Germline-derived CDR1 and CDR2 are SGHNT and YYREEE (reference sequence). CDR3 sequence reads: CASSLAPPSRDYQETQYF. CDR3 in DNA: TGTGCCAGCAGCTTGGCCCCCCCTTCCCGGGACTACCAAGAGACCCAGTACTTC.

The chain is built from TRBV5-1 and TRBJ2-7; the match to TRBD2 covers 11 bases. Germline lookup yields CDR1 SGHRS and CDR2 YFSETQ. CDR3 length: 15 residues. The V gene end was trimmed by 2 bases and the J gene end by 3 bases; junction bases not matched to a gene: 4. This CDR3 is CASSFSGRVNYEQYF. The CDR3 nucleotides are TGCGCCAGCAGCTTTAGCGGGAGGGTTAACTACGAGCAGTACTTC.

The rearrangement links TRBV18 to TRBJ2-1; D gene ambiguous. The CDR3 is 12 amino acids. The V end was cut by 4 bases, the J end by 5 bases, with 6 bases between. Germline CDR1 and CDR2: KGHSH and LQKENI. CDR3 DNA: TGTGCCAGCTCACTCTACAACAATGAGCAGTTCTTC. This gives the protein CASSLYNNEQFF.

The rearrangement links TRBV5-6 to TRBJ2-7; D is possibly TRBD2 (7 bases). Germline CDR1 SGHDT, CDR2 YYEEEE. The CDR3 runs 14 residues. V gave up 5 bases and J gave up 2 bases, with 14 bases separating them. CDR3 in DNA: TGTGCCAGCAGGGGGGCGGGAGTGCCCTACGAGCAGTACTTC. This translates into CASRGAGVPYEQYF.